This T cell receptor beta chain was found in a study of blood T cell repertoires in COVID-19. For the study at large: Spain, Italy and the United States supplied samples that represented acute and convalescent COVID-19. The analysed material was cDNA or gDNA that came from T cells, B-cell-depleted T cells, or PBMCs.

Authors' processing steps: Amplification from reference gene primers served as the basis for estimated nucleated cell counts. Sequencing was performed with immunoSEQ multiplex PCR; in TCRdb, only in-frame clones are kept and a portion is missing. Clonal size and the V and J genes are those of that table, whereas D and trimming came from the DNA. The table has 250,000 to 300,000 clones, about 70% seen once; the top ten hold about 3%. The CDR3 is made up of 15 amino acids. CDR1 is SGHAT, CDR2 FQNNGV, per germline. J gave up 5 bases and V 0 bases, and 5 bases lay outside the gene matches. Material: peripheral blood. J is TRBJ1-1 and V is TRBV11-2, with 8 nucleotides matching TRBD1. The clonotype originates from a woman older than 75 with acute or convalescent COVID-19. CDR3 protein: CASSLDQGARTEAFF. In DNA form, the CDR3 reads TGTGCCAGCAGCTTAGATCAGGGGGCAAGAACTGAAGCTTTCTTT.